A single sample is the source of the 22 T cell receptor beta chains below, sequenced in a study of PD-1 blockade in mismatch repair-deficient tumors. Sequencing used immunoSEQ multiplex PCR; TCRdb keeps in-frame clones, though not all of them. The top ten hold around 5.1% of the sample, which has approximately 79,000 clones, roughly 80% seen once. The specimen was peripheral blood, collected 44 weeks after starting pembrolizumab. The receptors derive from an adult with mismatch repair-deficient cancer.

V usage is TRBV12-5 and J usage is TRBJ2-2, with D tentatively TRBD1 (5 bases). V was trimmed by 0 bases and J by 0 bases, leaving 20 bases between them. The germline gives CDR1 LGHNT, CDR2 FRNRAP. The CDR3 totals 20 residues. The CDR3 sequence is CASGLVARWVQDANTGELFF. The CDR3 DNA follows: TGTGCTAGTGGTTTGGTAGCTCGATGGGTACAGGACGCGAACACCGGGGAGCTGTTTTTT.

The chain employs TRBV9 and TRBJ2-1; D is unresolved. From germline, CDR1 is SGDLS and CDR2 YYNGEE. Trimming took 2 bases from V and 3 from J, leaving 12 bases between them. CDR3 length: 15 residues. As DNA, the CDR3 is TGTGCCAGCAGCGTCAGTTGGGAAAGCTACAATGAGCAGTTCTTC. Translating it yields CASSVSWESYNEQFF.

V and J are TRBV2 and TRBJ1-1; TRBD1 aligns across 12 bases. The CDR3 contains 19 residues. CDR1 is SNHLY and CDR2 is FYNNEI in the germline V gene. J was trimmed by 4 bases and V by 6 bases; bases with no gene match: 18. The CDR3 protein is CASRVSGQGAVFIGTEAFF. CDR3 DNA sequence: TGTGCCAGCAGAGTCTCGGGACAGGGGGCCGTCTTCATCGGCACTGAAGCTTTCTTT. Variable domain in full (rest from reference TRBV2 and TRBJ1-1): EPEVTQTPSHQVTQMGQEVILRCVPISNHLYFYWYRQILGQKVEFLVSFYNNEISEKSEIFDDQFSVERPDGSNFTLKIRSTKLEDSAMYFCASRVSGQGAVFIGTEAFFGQGTRLTVV.

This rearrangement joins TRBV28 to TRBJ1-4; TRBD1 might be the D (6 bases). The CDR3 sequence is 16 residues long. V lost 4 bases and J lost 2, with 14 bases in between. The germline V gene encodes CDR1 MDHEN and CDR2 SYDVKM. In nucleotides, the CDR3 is TGTGCCAGCAGTTGGACGATGGGGGGCACTAATGAAAAACTGTTTTTT. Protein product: CASSWTMGGTNEKLFF. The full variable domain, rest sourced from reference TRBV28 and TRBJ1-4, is DVKVTQSSRYLVKRTGEKVFLECVQDMDHENMFWYRQDPGLGLRLIYFSYDVKMKEKGDIPEGYSVSREKKERFSLILESASTNQTSMYLCASSWTMGGTNEKLFFGSGTQLSVL.

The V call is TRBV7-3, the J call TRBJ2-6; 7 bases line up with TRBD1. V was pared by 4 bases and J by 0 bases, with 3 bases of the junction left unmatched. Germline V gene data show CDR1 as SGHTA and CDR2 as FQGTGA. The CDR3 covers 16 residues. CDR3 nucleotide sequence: TGTGCCAGCAGCTCTGGGACAGCCTCTGGGGCCAACGTCCTGACTTTC. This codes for CASSSGTASGANVLTF.

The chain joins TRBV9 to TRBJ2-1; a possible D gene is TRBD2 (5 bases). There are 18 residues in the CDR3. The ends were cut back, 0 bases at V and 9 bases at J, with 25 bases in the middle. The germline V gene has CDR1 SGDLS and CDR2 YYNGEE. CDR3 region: CASSVEWTGGPTRSEQFF. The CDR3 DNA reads TGTGCCAGCAGCGTAGAATGGACTGGCGGACCCACACGGAGTGAGCAGTTCTTC.

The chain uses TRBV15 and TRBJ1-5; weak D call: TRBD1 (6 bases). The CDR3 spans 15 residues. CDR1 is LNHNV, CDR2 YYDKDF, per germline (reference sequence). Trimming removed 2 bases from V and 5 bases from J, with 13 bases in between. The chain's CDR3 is CATSRSGGSYQPQHF. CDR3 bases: TGTGCCACCAGCAGATCTGGGGGCAGCTATCAGCCCCAGCATTTT.

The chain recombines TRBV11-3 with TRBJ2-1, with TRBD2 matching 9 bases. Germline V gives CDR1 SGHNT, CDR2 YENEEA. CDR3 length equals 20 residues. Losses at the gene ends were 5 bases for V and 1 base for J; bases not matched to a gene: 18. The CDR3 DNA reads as TGTGCCAGCAGCGCACCCTCACTTAGCGGGAGCCCTTTTTCCTACAATGAGCAGTTCTTC. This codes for CASSAPSLSGSPFSYNEQFF. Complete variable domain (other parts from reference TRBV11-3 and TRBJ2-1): EAGVVQSPRYKIIEKKQPVAFWCNPISGHNTLYWYLQNLGQGPELLIRYENEEAVDDSQLPKDRFSAERLKGVDSTLKIQPAELGDSAVYLCASSAPSLSGSPFSYNEQFFGPGTRLTVL.

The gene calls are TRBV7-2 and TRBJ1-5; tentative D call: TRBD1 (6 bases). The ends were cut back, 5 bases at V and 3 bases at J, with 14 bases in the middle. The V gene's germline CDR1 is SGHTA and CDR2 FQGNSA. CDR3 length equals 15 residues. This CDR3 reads CASSPMTGTNQPQHF. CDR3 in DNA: TGTGCCAGCAGCCCTATGACAGGAACCAATCAGCCCCAGCATTTT.

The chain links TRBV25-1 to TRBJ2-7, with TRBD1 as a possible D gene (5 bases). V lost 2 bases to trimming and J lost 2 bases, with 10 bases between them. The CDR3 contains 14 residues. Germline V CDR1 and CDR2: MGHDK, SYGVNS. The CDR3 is CASSELLGAYEQYF. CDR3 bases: TGTGCCAGCAGTGAACTATTAGGGGCCTACGAGCAGTACTTC.

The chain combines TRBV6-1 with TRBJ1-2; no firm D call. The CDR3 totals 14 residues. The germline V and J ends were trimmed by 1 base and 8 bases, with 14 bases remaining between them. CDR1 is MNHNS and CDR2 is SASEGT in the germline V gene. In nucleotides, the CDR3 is TGTGCCAGCAGTGAAGTAGGAGGGCGCGGGGGCTACACCTTC. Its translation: CASSEVGGRGGYTF.

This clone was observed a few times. CDR3 amino acids: CASSYSPAGTNYGYTF. The DNA of the CDR3 is TGTGCCAGCAGTTACTCCCCTGCGGGAACTAACTATGGCTACACCTTC. The rearrangement uses TRBV6-5 and TRBJ1-2; D not resolved. Germline V gene sequence: CDR1 MNHEY, CDR2 SVGAGI. Trimming stripped 0 bases from V and 0 bases from J, with 11 bases between. The CDR3 is 16 residues long.

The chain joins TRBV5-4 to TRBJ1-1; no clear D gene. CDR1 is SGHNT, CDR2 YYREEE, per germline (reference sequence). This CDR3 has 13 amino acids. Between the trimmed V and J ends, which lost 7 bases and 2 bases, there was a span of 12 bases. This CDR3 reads CASAMAENTEAFF. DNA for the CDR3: TGTGCCAGCGCTATGGCGGAAAACACTGAAGCTTTCTTT.

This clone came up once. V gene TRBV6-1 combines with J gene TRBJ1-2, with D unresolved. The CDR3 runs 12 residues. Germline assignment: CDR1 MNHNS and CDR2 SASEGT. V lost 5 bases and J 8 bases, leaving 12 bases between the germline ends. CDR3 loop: CASSLQDGGYTF. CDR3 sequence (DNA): TGTGCCAGCAGTCTCCAGGATGGAGGCTACACCTTC.

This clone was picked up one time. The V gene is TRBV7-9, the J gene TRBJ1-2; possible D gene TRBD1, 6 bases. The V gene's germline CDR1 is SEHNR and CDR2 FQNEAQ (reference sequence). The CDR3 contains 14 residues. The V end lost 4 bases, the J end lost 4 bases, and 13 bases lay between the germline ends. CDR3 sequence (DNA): TGTGCCAGCAGCTCCGACACAGGGACCTATGGCTACACCTTC. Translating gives CASSSDTGTYGYTF.

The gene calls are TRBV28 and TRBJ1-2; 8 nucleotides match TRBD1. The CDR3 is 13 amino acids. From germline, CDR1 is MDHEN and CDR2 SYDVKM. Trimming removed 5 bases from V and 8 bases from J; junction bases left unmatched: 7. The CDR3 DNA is TGTGCCAGCAGTCCCGACAGGGGTGGCGGCTACACCTTC. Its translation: CASSPDRGGGYTF.

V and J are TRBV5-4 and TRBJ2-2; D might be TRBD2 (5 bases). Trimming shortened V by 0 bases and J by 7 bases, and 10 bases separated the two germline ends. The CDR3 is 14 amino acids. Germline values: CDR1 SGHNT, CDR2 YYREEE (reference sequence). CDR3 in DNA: TGTGCCAGCAGCTTGGGTCTAGCCGACGGGGAGCTGTTTTTT. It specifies CASSLGLADGELFF.

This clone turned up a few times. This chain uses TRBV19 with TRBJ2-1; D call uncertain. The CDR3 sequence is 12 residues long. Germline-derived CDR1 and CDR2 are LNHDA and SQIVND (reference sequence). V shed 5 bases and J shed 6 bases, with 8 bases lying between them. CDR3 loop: CASSGDGNEQFF. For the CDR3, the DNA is TGTGCCAGTAGTGGAGATGGCAATGAGCAGTTCTTC.

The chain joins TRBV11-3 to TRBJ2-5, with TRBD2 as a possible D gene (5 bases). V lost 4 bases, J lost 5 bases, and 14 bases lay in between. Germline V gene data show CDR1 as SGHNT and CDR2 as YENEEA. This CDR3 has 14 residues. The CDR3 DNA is TGTGCCAGCAGCTCAGTGGAAAGGAGGGAGACCCAGTACTTC. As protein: CASSSVERRETQYF.

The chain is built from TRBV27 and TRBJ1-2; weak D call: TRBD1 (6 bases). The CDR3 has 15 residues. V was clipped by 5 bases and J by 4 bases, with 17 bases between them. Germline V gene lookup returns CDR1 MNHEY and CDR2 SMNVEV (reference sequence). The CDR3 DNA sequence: TGTGCCAGCAGTAGAGACCCGGGACACCTCTATGGCTACACCTTC. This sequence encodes CASSRDPGHLYGYTF.

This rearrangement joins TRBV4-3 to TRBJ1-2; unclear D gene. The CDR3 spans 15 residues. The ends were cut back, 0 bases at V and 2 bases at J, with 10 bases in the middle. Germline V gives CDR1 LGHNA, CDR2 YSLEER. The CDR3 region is CASSQDGDKNYGYTF. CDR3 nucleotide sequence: TGCGCCAGCAGCCAAGATGGTGACAAAAACTATGGCTACACCTTC.

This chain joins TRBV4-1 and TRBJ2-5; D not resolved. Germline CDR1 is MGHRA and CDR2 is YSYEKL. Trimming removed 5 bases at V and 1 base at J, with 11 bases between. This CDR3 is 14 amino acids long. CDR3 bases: TGCGCCAGCAGCATTTGGCCGGGCCAAGAGACCCAGTACTTC. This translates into CASSIWPGQETQYF.